The rows below give T cell receptor beta chains drawn from one sample of a study of glioma-infiltrating T cells after dendritic cell vaccination. Sequencing used immunoSEQ multiplex PCR; TCRdb keeps in-frame clones, though not all of them. Of roughly 20,000 clones in the sample, approximately 85% were seen once. The starting material was blood, obtained before dendritic cell vaccination. The receptors derive from a human donor with glioblastoma. CDR3s include the opening cysteine and the closing phenylalanine or tryptophan. The D gene is left open where the match is weak. Rows give clone size only sometimes, using once, few, many, or a class for an expanded clone.

TRBJ2-7,TRBV28,-,-,TGTGCCAGCAGTCATACTGAAGCCTACGAGCAGTACTTC,CASSHTEAYEQYF
TRBJ2-1,TRBV5-4,TRBD2,-,TGTGCCAGCAGCTTGGTTCTAGCGGGACGCAATGAGCAGTTCTTC,CASSLVLAGRNEQFF
TRBJ2-5,TRBV12-5,-,-,TGTGCTAGTGGTTCCGCGGCGGTCCAAGAGACCCAGTACTTC,CASGSAAVQETQYF
TRBJ2-7,TRBV4-1,-,-,TGCGCCAGCAGTACCGTTCCGGGAGACTCCTACGAGCAGTACTTC,CASSTVPGDSYEQYF
TRBJ1-2,TRBV6-1,-,-,TGTGCCAGCAGCACCACAGGGCGAGGCGGCTACACCTTC,CASSTTGRGGYTF
TRBJ2-7,TRBV6-4,TRBD2,-,TGTGCCCGAGAGCGGGAATGGTGGGAGCAGTACTTC,CAREREWWEQYF
TRBJ1-1,TRBV5-4,-,-,TGTGCCAGCAGCTTGGACAGGGACGCTGAAGCTTTCTTT,CASSLDRDAEAFF
TRBJ1-1,TRBV5-1,TRBD1,-,TGCGCCAGCAGCACTCATGGGACAGGGAACACTGAAGCTTTCTTT,CASSTHGTGNTEAFF
TRBJ2-1,TRBV7-9,-,-,TGTGCCAGCAGTCCGGGCTTCTCGGGAGAGCAGTTCTTC,CASSPGFSGEQFF
TRBJ1-1,TRBV27,-,few,TGTGCCAGCAGTTTTAGAGAGAACACTGAAGCTTTCTTT,CASSFRENTEAFF
TRBJ2-5,TRBV4-1,-,-,TGCGCCAGCAGCCAAGATTATGTGCAGGGAGGTTTAACGAAGACCCAGTACTTC,CASSQDYVQGGLTKTQYF
TRBJ1-2,TRBV4-3,-,-,TGCGCCAGCAGCCAAGACCGTTTGGCTGGCCTCGGGGGCTACACCTTC,CASSQDRLAGLGGYTF
TRBJ1-3,TRBV30,-,once,TGTGCCTGGAGTACGGGACTGCTCACAAACACCATATATTTT,CAWSTGLLTNTIYF
TRBJ2-2,TRBV5-4,-,-,TGTGCCAGCAGCTTGGCGGGAATAAAAGCCGGGGAGCTGTTTTTT,CASSLAGIKAGELFF
TRBJ1-3,TRBV6-1,-,-,TGTGCCAGCAGCCTTACAGGGAATTCTGGAAACACCATATATTTT,CASSLTGNSGNTIYF
TRBJ2-1,TRBV29-1,TRBD1,-,TGCAGCGTTGGGGGGACAGGGGGCTCCCTCTCCTACAATGAGCAGTTCTTC,CSVGGTGGSLSYNEQFF
TRBJ2-3,TRBV4-1,TRBD2,-,TGCGCCAGCAGTCAATACCCTGGGGAGGGCCGAGCAGATACGCAGTATTTT,CASSQYPGEGRADTQYF
TRBJ2-7,TRBV4-2,TRBD2,few,TGTGCCAGCAGCCAAGATTGGGCTAGCGGGTCCCACGAGCAGTACTTC,CASSQDWASGSHEQYF
TRBJ2-1,TRBV27,TRBD2,-,TGTGCCAGCAGTTTGTCGACTAGCGGGAGGGCCTCCCCGGTCGATGAGCAGTTCTTC,CASSLSTSGRASPVDEQFF
TRBJ2-7,TRBV18,TRBD1,-,TGTGCCAGCTCTCAGAGACAGGGCGGCAAGTACGAGCAGTACTTC,CASSQRQGGKYEQYF
TRBJ2-7,TRBV29-1,TRBD1,-,TGCAGCGTTTTCGGGGACAGGGCATACGAGCAGTACTTC,CSVFGDRAYEQYF
TRBJ2-7,TRBV29-1,TRBD1,-,TGCAGCGCTGGACAGGGCAACGAGCAGTACTTC,CSAGQGNEQYF
TRBJ2-7,TRBV7-6,-,-,TGTGCCAGCAGCTTAGAGGTTATGTCCGGGGAATACTCCTACGAGCAGTACTTC,CASSLEVMSGEYSYEQYF
TRBJ2-5,TRBV6-1,TRBD1,-,TGTGCCAGCAGTGAAAGTGTAGGGGGCCGCCGAGAGACCCAGTACTTC,CASSESVGGRRETQYF
TRBJ1-2,TRBV19,-,-,TGTGCCAGTGGCCTGAACTATGGCTACACCTTC,CASGLNYGYTF
TRBJ1-1,TRBV6-1,-,-,TGTGCCAGCAGCCACACAGGCCTTTTCCCTGAAGCTTTCTTT,CASSHTGLFPEAFF
TRBJ2-1,TRBV27,-,-,TGTGCCAGCAGTTTATCGATACAGGGTAATGAGCAGTTCTTC,CASSLSIQGNEQFF
TRBJ2-1,TRBV5-1,TRBD2,few,TGCGCCAGCAGCTCTTCCGGGACTAGTCACAATGAGCAGTTCTTC,CASSSSGTSHNEQFF
TRBJ2-4,TRBV9,-,-,TGTGCCAGCAGCGCCTCTGTGGGCGGGGACATTCAGTACTTC,CASSASVGGDIQYF
TRBJ1-5,TRBV7-8,-,few,TGTGCCAGCAGCTTACAGCGGGGGCTAGGTAATCAGCCCCAGCATTTT,CASSLQRGLGNQPQHF
TRBJ2-1,TRBV21-1,-,-,TGTGCCAGCAGCATATTGGGCAGACACTACAATGAGCAGTTCTTC,CASSILGRHYNEQFF
TRBJ1-4,TRBV14,TRBD1,once,TGTGCCAGCAGCCAACATCTCTTCTCCTTACAGGGGGAGGGTGAAAAACTGTTTTTT,CASSQHLFSLQGEGEKLFF
TRBJ2-7,TRBV10-3,TRBD1,once,TGTGCCATCAGTGAGTCGGGACAGGGGTTTGGCGAGCAGTACTTC,CAISESGQGFGEQYF
TRBJ1-6,TRBV14,-,few,TGTGCCAGCAGCCAAGATCATCGCGGCAGAACGTATAATTCCCCCCTCCACTTT,CASSQDHRGRTYNSPLHF